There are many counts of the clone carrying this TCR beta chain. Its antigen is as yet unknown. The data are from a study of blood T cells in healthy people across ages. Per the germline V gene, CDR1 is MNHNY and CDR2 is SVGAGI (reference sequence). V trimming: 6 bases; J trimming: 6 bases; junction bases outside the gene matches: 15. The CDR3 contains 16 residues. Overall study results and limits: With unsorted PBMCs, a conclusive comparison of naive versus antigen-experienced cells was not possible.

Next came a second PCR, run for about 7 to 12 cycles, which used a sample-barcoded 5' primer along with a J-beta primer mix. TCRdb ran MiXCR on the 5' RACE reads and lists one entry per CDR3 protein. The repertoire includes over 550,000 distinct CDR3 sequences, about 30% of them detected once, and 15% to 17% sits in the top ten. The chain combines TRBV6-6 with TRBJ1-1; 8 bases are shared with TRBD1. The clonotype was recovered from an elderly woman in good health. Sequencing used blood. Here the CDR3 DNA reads TGTGCCAGCAGGGGGGGTGACAGGGGAGGACCGGCTGAAGCTTTCTTT. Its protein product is CASRGGDRGGPAEAFF.